Given below is one T cell receptor beta chain in context. This specimen comes from a study of cytomegalovirus exposure and HLA in healthy donors. 13 Jbeta primers and 60 Vbeta primers were used for the PCR. Using immunoSEQ multiplex PCR, the repertoire was profiled, and TCRdb retains in-frame clones only, with some absent. The sample contains about 120,000 clones, roughly a tenth of which appear only once. The V gene's germline CDR1 is MNHEY and CDR2 SVGAGI. The CDR3 sequence is 14 residues long. Trimming took off 6 bases at V and 4 bases at J, with 13 bases between the two ends. The sequencing input was PBMCs. This sequence joins TRBV6-5 and TRBJ1-5; D remains unclear. The receptor's source is a woman younger than 35 in good health and CMV-seropositive. The CDR3 spells CASSRRRANQPQHF. The DNA of the CDR3 is TGTGCCAGCAGCCGACGGAGGGCTAATCAGCCCCAGCATTTT.